This T cell receptor beta chain appears in the sequencing data of a study of cytomegalovirus exposure and HLA in healthy donors (dated by TCRdb to about 2017). Notes on the research overall: An earlier analysis of several hundred of the donors reported roughly 270 Gb of sequence data and 100 million to 130 million unique TCR beta sequences from 150 million to 200 million T cells. Across 300 to 500 genotyped donors of the cohort, an average of about 240,000 unique TCR beta nucleotide sequences per donor were sequenced, and approximately 19% of those sequences were non-productive. The number of donors typed differed by locus, with roughly 620-640 for A, B, C, DRB1 and DQB1, approximately 500 for DQA1, 600 to 610 for DPA1, and around 450 for DPB1. Of the roughly 400 genotyped donors, around 81% fell in the genetic ancestry cluster associated with self-reported Caucasian donors. A later genetic analysis used genome-wide SNP genotypes for about 55% of the 666 donors, treating that subset as a discovery cohort. Because of strong linkage in the cohort, roughly 5 DR-DQ haplotypes were treated as single units for association and clustering. The study combined high-throughput TCR immunosequencing, statistical association of individual TCRs with disease status, and machine learning to predict cytomegalovirus infection status. The study aimed to test whether cataloging public T cell receptors could reveal signatures of past pathogen exposure. The T cell repertoires of around 670 subjects were profiled by immunosequencing and related to cytomegalovirus serostatus. An early release that covered around 590 HLA-typed donors contained around 300 gigabases of sequencing data and tens of millions of unique TCR sequences. To decide whether each TCR beta V gene segment behaved as functional or pseudogenic, an earlier analysis of fewer than 750 of the donors relied on high-throughput TCR beta sequencing. HLA typing covered class I and class II loci at four-digit resolution. Every discovery cohort repertoire had been produced on one sequencing platform. In a later analysis, previously published TCR beta repertoires from 666 donors were re-analyzed and high-resolution HLA genotyping was added so that TCR occurrence patterns could be studied. Donor age, sex, ethnicity and CMV serostatus were compiled together with the repertoire data. The later analysis used no new phenotypic data to find candidate immune exposures, relying instead on TCR beta sequences and their occurrence across donors. Besides the first cohort of roughly 640 subjects, a separate validation cohort made up of roughly 120 different subjects was used.

On this clone: Its antigen remains undetermined. The input lacks base qualities; no much larger clone sits a single base away.

The library was produced with the immunoSEQ multiplex PCR assay. The multiplex PCR relied on a mix of 60 forward primers for TCR Vbeta segments and 13 reverse primers for TCR Jbeta segments. The CDR3 region of rearranged TCR beta genes was amplified from genomic DNA with a multiplex PCR assay. On the Illumina HiSeq System, the amplified TCR beta libraries were sequenced as 87-base-pair reads. The authors processed their data as follows. Across the 500 to 750 repertoires, a later analysis counted 80 million or so unique TCR beta chains, some 11 million of which were shared by at least two donors. To remove PCR and sequencing errors, raw reads were error-corrected and collapsed into unique sequences using a nearest-neighbor algorithm that merged closely related sequences. CDR3 sequences were aligned to IMGT reference sequences to assign V, D and J gene segments. For a sequence to be retained, a match of at least six nucleotides was required to both a V gene segment and a J gene segment. Rearrangements were classified as productive when the CDR3 lacked stop codons and remained in frame with V and J, and all other rearrangements were classified as non-productive. Following IMGT convention, CDR3 was defined as the stretch from the second conserved V-encoded cysteine up to the conserved J-encoded phenylalanine. The earlier analysis of about 610 of the donors excluded sequences that lacked an unambiguous match to a single V gene segment. An earlier analysis of some 500 of the donors classified V segments as functional when productive rearrangements were above 56.7% and as segregating when the standard deviation between donors was above 5%. A statistical classification framework was developed to diagnose cytomegalovirus status using the catalog of TCR beta chain sequences. In a later analysis, TCR nucleotide sequences were compared against IMGT/GENE-DB human TR gene sequences so that V and J genes could be assigned. In a later analysis, CDR3 sequences and most-parsimonious VDJ recombination scenarios were assigned using the TCRdist pipeline. In a later analysis, every TCR beta chain was defined by the combination of its CDR3 amino acid sequence and its V-gene family, and reads without a unique V-gene family were dropped. As a way to deal with suspected cross-contamination and a sequencing artifact, a later analysis dropped 640 or so nucleotide sequences that were highly shared and had low generation probability. In a later analysis, a clonal expansion index was calculated for each public chain from normalized within-repertoire ranks of inferred template counts. A later analysis computed generation probabilities with a VDJ recombination model fitted to out-of-frame rearrangements, and checked the results against IGoR. In a later analysis, hypergeometric tests were used to score TCR-TCR, TCR-HLA and TCR-CMV co-occurrence, with a repertoire-size bias correction applied to TCR pairs. In a later analysis, false discovery rates were estimated by permuting HLA or CMV assignments 20 times. In a later analysis, co-occurring TCRs were grouped using DBSCAN, and TCRdist sequence similarity was added for clustering within HLA-allele-positive subsets. Repertoires with fewer than 30,000 or more than 120,000 public chains were left out of co-occurrence clustering, as were four to six repertoires with anomalous nucleotide sharing. Held by TCRdb, this immuneACCESS table contains in-frame sequences only and omits some clones. Under half of the omission traces to an unresolved V gene where checked; the cause of the rest is unknown. The V and J calls and clone size were taken over from that table, and D and trimming were inferred from the DNA. This sample gives under 150,000 clones in total; around 72% of them show up just once. Approximately 1.5% of the sample rests with the top ten.

Reading from cysteine to phenylalanine, the CDR3 counts 15 amino acids. The CDR3 DNA has 45 bases and is translated from base 1. Unmatched junction bases come to 11, with V trimmed by 7 bases and J by 6 bases. For CDR1 and CDR2, the germline V gene (reference sequence) lists LNHDA and SQIVND. What the study reported, not specific to this receptor: A further reported finding was that TCR beta sequences accurately predicted the HLA-A and HLA-B alleles for most subjects in the first cohort. Presence/absence analyses assumed roughly uniform sequencing depth across donors, an assumption that may not hold. According to a later genetic analysis, donors in an Asian-associated ancestry cluster had fewer N-insertions in productive TCRs than the roughly 670-donor mean. In a later analysis, HLA-associated TCR beta chains showed more clonal expansion and lower generation probabilities than non-associated chains that were equally common. A later genetic analysis associated a missense DCLRE1C variant with V-gene and J-gene trimming of TCR beta chains, and an independent cohort replicated the association. In the study, roughly 160 TCR beta chains were listed as associated with cytomegalovirus. A few of the identified cytomegalovirus-associated TCR beta chains were confirmed in vitro to be specific for cytomegalovirus antigens. Across donors, most TCR sequences were observed very rarely, whereas some public TCRs were present in many individuals. The only immune exposure information available for the cohort was CMV serostatus. The authors suggested that the approach could potentially be generalized to other disease states and immunological phenotypes. In a later analysis, most CMV-associated TCR beta chains were found to appear HLA-restricted, with HLA associations seemingly driven largely by CMV exposure. Because HLA typing was unavailable for some donors at each locus, only the typed subset was used in association tests. When HLA alleles, especially DR and DQ, strongly co-occurred, TCR associations were difficult to assign to individual alleles. The 87-base-pair reads could not distinguish some IMGT-functional V segments, including TRBV6-2 and TRBV6-3, so those segments were excluded. A later analysis found that TCR association rates varied across HLA loci, with DRB1 alleles showing the most associated TCRs and HLA-C alleles the fewest. Correlated functional status among segregating V segments might be attributable to linkage disequilibrium, but an unknown experimental factor could not be ruled out. In this cohort, only TCR beta chains were sequenced, and detectable features were limited by the absence of alpha or paired-chain data. Because counts were too low, 15 or so rarely observed V segments, including chromosome 9 orphons, were excluded from the earlier analysis of 500 to 700 of the donors. The classifier was reported to diagnose cytomegalovirus status with high specificity and sensitivity in both the original cohort and the validation cohort. A later analysis reported that several top co-occurrence clusters appeared linked to parvovirus B19, influenza, CMV and Epstein-Barr virus. A group of highly shared sequence variants was considered likely to be a technical artifact of the sequencing pipeline. A later analysis associated 17,000 or so TCR beta sequences with specific HLA alleles at a false discovery rate of 0.05. An earlier analysis of approximately 570 of the donors showed that most TCR beta V segments appeared in productive rearrangements either about 90% or about 30% of the time, which broadly matched IMGT annotations.

The cohort was made up of about 670 healthy bone marrow donors. At the time of sampling, all cohort members were nominally healthy, though unrecorded immune exposures were likely present. The donor was CMV seronegative and belonged to the group of more than 300 seronegative cohort members. A peripheral blood sample was collected from each donor, and TCR beta sequencing was performed on peripheral blood mononuclear cells. The Qiagen DNeasy Blood Extraction Kit was used to extract genomic DNA from the blood cell samples. The receptor was derived from a woman between 18 and 30 years old in good health and CMV-seronegative. Recombination connected TRBV19 to TRBJ2-2, and TRBD2 matches 7 of the central bases. The sequenced material came from PBMCs. The CDR3 region reads CASTVAGLDPGELFF. Read as DNA, the sequence is TGTGCCAGTACCGTAGCGGGTCTCGATCCCGGGGAGCTGTTTTTT.